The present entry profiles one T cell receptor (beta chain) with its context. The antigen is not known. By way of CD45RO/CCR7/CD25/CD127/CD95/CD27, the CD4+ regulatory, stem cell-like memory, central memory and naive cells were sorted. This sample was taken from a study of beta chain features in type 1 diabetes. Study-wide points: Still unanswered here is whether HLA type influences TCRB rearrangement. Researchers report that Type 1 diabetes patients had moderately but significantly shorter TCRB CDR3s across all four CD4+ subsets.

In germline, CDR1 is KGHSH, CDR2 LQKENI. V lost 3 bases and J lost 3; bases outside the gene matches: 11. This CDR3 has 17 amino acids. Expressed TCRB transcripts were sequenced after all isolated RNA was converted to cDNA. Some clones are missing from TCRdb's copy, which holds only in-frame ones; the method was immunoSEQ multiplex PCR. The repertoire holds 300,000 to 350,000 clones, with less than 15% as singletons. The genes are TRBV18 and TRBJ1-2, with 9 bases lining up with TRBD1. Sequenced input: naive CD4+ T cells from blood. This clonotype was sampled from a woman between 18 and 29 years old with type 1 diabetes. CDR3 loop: CASSPVTGGQGHYGYTF. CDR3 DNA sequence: TGTGCCAGCTCACCGGTGACAGGGGGTCAAGGCCACTATGGCTACACCTTC.